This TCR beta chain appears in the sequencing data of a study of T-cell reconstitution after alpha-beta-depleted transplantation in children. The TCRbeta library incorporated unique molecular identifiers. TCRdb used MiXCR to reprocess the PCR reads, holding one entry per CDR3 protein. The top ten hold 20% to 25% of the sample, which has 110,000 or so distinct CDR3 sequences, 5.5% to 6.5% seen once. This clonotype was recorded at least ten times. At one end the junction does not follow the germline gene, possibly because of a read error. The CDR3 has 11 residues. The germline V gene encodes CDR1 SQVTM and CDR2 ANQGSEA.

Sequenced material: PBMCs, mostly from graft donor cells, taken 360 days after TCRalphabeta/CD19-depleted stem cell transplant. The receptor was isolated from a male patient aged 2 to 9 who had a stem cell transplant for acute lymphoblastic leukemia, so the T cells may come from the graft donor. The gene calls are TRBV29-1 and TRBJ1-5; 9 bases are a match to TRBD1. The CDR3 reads CSVSTGTGLYF. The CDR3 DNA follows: TGCAGCGTCTCTACCGGGACAGGGTTGTATTTT.